This T cell receptor beta chain was sequenced during a study of tissue T cells after allogeneic stem cell transplantation (dated by TCRdb to between 2022 and 2023). Looking at the study overall: All GVHD patients received grafts from donors, four unmodified and three CD34-selected to deplete T cells. When multiple samples of a tissue existed, pathologist review of H&E sections prioritized samples with histologically apparent lymphocytes for sequencing. Using research autopsies of patients with and without GVHD, plus mouse models of GVHD, the study profiled TCR beta repertoires across many tissues. On the human side, the study was prospective and observational, with no blinding or randomization. Points the paper makes about the study in general: Few T cell clones were found to be shared across patients, but shared repertoire signatures across patients were revealed in a tissue-specific fashion by motif-based clustering. Within patients, how anatomically similar tissues were was a major factor shaping TCR repertoire composition, regardless of disease or transplant status. A small and clinically heterogeneous patient cohort was studied, and sampling depth was acknowledged as a limitation. Which tissue TCRs were alloreactive or antigen-specific was not determined in the study, and some of the clones might have been host cells that persisted. Blood and spleen T cells captured only a limited portion of the TCR repertoire detected in tissues, in both patients and mice.

Based on the germline V gene, the CDR1 and CDR2 sequences are SGHTA and FQGNSA. After removal of 5 bases from V and 6 bases from J, the junction retains 8 bases not matched to a gene. There are 15 amino acids in the CDR3, from cysteine to phenylalanine inclusive. CDR3 DNA is the only sequence kept; it has 45 bases, read in frame from the first base. Taken with the paper, the label for time point translates to: human tissue collected at research (rapid) autopsy. Over a roughly three-year period, seven adult allo-HCT recipients with steroid-refractory GVHD were prospectively enrolled in a research-autopsy study. Gastrointestinal GVHD was present in all GVHD patients, several lines of GVHD-directed therapy were administered to all GVHD patients, and skin involvement was additionally present in about five GVHD patients. After a median post-mortem interval of around 10 hours, the autopsy tissues collected included GI sites spanning esophagus to rectum, along with liver, skin and lymphoid organs including spleen. Each autopsy specimen was bisected, with one portion flash-frozen in liquid nitrogen and the remainder formalin-fixed, and the outer muscle layers of GI specimens were removed. To extract genomic DNA from frozen tissues, either the Mag-Bind Blood & Tissue DNA HDQ 96 Kit on a Chemagic 360 or the DNeasy Blood & Tissue Kit was used. Because of concern about red blood cell contamination, the extracted DNA went through further purification with the Genomic DNA Clean & Concentrator-25 kit.

On this clone: Its recognized antigen is unknown. The record has no base qualities; no much larger clone is one base away.

Libraries were built with the immunoSEQ multiplex PCR assay. Adaptive Biotechnologies performed TCRbeta CDR3 sequencing at survey depth and reported CDR3 sequences, V/J genes, productive frequency, and template counts. Amplification of TCR beta CDR3 regions started from genomic DNA instead of RNA. The authors' pipeline ran thus. Jensen-Shannon divergence was used to quantify pairwise repertoire overlap between tissues, with a value of 1 meaning complete divergence and a value of 0 meaning identical repertoires. Tissues were grouped by single-linkage agglomerative hierarchical clustering of pairwise JSD values, and the clustering results were shown as dendrograms. GLIPH2 was run on all patient samples with simulation_depth 1000, kmer_min_depth 3 and cdr3_length_cutoff 8, and groups with more than two unique CDR3s were retained. A standardized tissue-overlap score extrapolated Jaccard GLIPH-group overlap across patients to a standard repertoire size of 1000 clones. To look at how diversity was associated with clinical or experimental variables, linear mixed-effect models were used, with tissue treated as a fixed effect and individual treated as a random effect. TCRdb limited this immuneACCESS table to in-frame rearrangements with V and J called. A share of clones is missing; checked studies link under half to unresolved V genes, and the rest is unexplained. Clonal size and the V and J genes are those of that table, whereas D and trimming came from the DNA. This sample has a few thousand clones in its table, and 55% to 70% of those were observed once. The ten largest clonotypes hold roughly 22% of the sample.

Rearrangement joined TRBV7-2 to TRBJ2-1, with 9 central nucleotides matching TRBD1. This sequence originates from a male patient of 60 years or more with steroid-refractory graft-versus-host disease after an allogeneic stem cell transplant. It is possible that, after a transplant, some T cells come from the graft donor. Sequencing used jejunal tissue, obtained at autopsy. The DNA sequence follows: TGTGCCAGCAGCCTGAGGGACAGGGCGCCCAATGAGCAGTTCTTC. Its product reads: CASSLRDRAPNEQFF.